This TCR beta chain was found in a study of memory CD4+ T cells and cytomegalovirus serostatus. Study-wide context: Donors were healthy Belgian adults, fewer than ten CMV seropositive and roughly 25 seronegative.

The CDR3 is made up of 15 amino acids. V was clipped by 5 bases and J by 9 bases; unmatched bases: 8. CDR1 and CDR2 (germline): LNHDA, SQIVND (reference sequence). Note on this clone: Its antigen remains unknown.

The sort gate was single viable CD3+CD4+CD8-CD45RO+ cells for memory CD4+ T cells. Serum IgG to CMV pp150, pp28, p38 and p52 defined serostatus. Using immunoSEQ multiplex PCR, the repertoire was profiled, and TCRdb retains in-frame clones only, with some absent. The table lists about 96,000 clones, 75% to 85% of them singletons, with around 3.6% in the top ten. Findings and limits, study-wide: CMV serostatus prediction reached median AUC approximately 0.95, or 0.91 with US-trained model. Of around 160 reported CMV TCRbeta sequences, some 67 were found in memory CD4+ repertoires.

The sample consisted of memory CD4+ T cells from blood. The rearrangement joins TRBV19 to TRBJ2-1, with TRBD2 matching 12 bases. The clonotype was recovered from an adult in good health and CMV-seropositive. In DNA, the CDR3 is TGTGCCAGTAGTTCCCTAGCGGGAGGGTTGAGTGAGCAGTTCTTC. This sequence encodes CASSSLAGGLSEQFF.